These T cell receptor beta chains were read from a single sample in a study of T cells in Graves' hyperthyroidism and ophthalmopathy. TCRdb fed the multiplex PCR reads into MiXCR, producing one record per CDR3 protein. The table records 500,000 to 650,000 distinct CDR3 sequences, 11% to 15% of them present only once. Sequenced sample: blood. These receptors came from a woman in her thirties or forties with Graves' hyperthyroidism. Both conserved end residues are part of each CDR3. D genes are given only for firm matches. The size entry is marked missing in some rows and otherwise reads once, few, many or a size class.

15 | TRBD2 | TRBJ2-5 | many | TRBV11-2 | TGTGCCAGCAGCTTACTAGCGGGAGTTGAAGAGACCCAGTACTTC | CASSLLAGVEETQYF
13 | . | TRBJ2-7 | . | TRBV11-2 | TGTGCCAGCACCCCCCGGGGCTCCTACGAGCAGTACTTC | CASTPRGSYEQYF
16 | TRBD2 | TRBJ2-3 | few | TRBV7-9 | TGTGCCAGCAGCATGGGACTAGCGGCTCTCACAGATACGCAGTATTTT | CASSMGLAALTDTQYF
14 | . | TRBJ2-7 | many | TRBV20-1 | TGCAGTGCTAGAGATTATGCTAGTTCGGGAGAGCAGTACTTC | CSARDYASSGEQYF
16 | TRBD2 | TRBJ2-1 | many | TRBV7-2 | TGTGCCAGCAGCCCTTTCAGCGGGAGCTCCTACAATGAGCAGTTCTTC | CASSPFSGSSYNEQFF
16 | TRBD2 | TRBJ2-7 | . | TRBV6-2/TRBV6-3 | TGTGCCAGCAATGGGGGACTAGCGGGACCTCTCGCGGAGCAGTACTTC | CASNGGLAGPLAEQYF
14 | . | TRBJ2-7 | many | TRBV9 | TGTGCCAGCAGCGCCCATTCGGTGTTCTACGAGCAGTACTTC | CASSAHSVFYEQYF
15 | TRBD2 | TRBJ2-6 | . | TRBV12-3/TRBV12-4 | TGTGCCAGCAGCTCGAGCGGGGCCGGGGCCAACGTCCTGACTTTC | CASSSSGAGANVLTF
17 | TRBD2 | TRBJ2-2 | many | TRBV6-5 | TGTGCCAGCAGTTTGGGACTAGCGGGGATGAACGCCGGGGAGCTGTTTTTT | CASSLGLAGMNAGELFF
15 | TRBD1 | TRBJ1-4 | many | TRBV10-3 | TGTGCCATCAGTGAGGAAACAGGGGTTAATGAAAAACTGTTTTTT | CAISEETGVNEKLFF
14 | TRBD1 | TRBJ2-7 | many | TRBV30 | TGTGCCTGGAACAGGGGCAGGGGGCCTTCCGAGCAGTACTTC | CAWNRGRGPSEQYF
15 | . | TRBJ1-1 | many | TRBV6-4 | TGTGCCAGCAGTGACTCCCCAGGGCCCGGAACTGAAGCTTTCTTT | CASSDSPGPGTEAFF
18 | TRBD1 | TRBJ2-6 | . | TRBV7-8 | TGTGCCAGCAGCTTCCGGGACAGGAGAAGATATGGGGCCAACGTCCTGACTTTC | CASSFRDRRRYGANVLTF
15 | . | TRBJ1-1 | many | TRBV13 | TGTGCCAGCAGCATCGGACAGAAGTTAAACACTGAAGCTTTCTTT | CASSIGQKLNTEAFF
13 | . | TRBJ1-1 | once | TRBV12-3/TRBV12-4 | TGTGCCAGCAGTCCGAACGTGAACACTGAAGCTTTCTTT | CASSPNVNTEAFF
18 | TRBD1 | TRBJ2-3 | many | TRBV4-1 | TGCGCCAGCAGCCAATTAGCGACAGGGGTAACCGACGCGGATACGCAGTATTTT | CASSQLATGVTDADTQYF
18 | . | TRBJ1-6 | many | TRBV28 | TGTGCCAGCAGTTTAGCGCAGGGCTTGGGGTCCTATAATTCACCCCTCCACTTT | CASSLAQGLGSYNSPLHF
17 | . | TRBJ2-5 | many | TRBV28 | TGTGCCAGCAGTTTATTGGTCGGACAGATGGTACAAGAGACCCAGTACTTC | CASSLLVGQMVQETQYF
10 | . | TRBJ2-3 | many | TRBV27 | TGTGCCAAAAGCACAGATACGCAGTATTTT | CAKSTDTQYF
14 | . | TRBJ2-7 | . | TRBV19 | TGTGCCAGTAAGCACGCCGTCTCGGAATACGAGCAGTACTTC | CASKHAVSEYEQYF
15 | . | TRBJ2-7 | many | TRBV29-1 | TGCAGCGTTGAAGATGCAGGGCGAGGGTTTTACGAGCAGTACTTC | CSVEDAGRGFYEQYF
12 | . | TRBJ2-7 | . | TRBV28 | TGTGCCAGCAGTTCATACTCTGGGGAGCAGTACTTC | CASSSYSGEQYF
14 | . | TRBJ2-7 | many | TRBV2 | TGTGCCAGCAGTCTCCGGGGAAGGTCGGGCGAGCAGTACTTC | CASSLRGRSGEQYF
11 | . | TRBJ2-7 | many | TRBV6-1 | TGTGCCAGCAGTGAAATCTGGGAGCAGTACTTC | CASSEIWEQYF
15 | TRBD1 | TRBJ1-6 | . | TRBV6-1 | TGTGCCAGCAGTCCATCGGGACAGTCCAATTCACCCCTCCACTTT | CASSPSGQSNSPLHF
13 | TRBD1 | TRBJ2-7 | few | TRBV6-1 | TGTGCCACCACGCAGGGGACAGCTGACGAGCAGTACTTC | CATTQGTADEQYF
16 | TRBD1 | TRBJ1-5 | many | TRBV28 | TGTGCCAGCAGTTTACGGACAGGGTCGATGAATCAGCCCCAGCATTTT | CASSLRTGSMNQPQHF
15 | TRBD1 | TRBJ1-5 | . | TRBV5-6 | TGTGCCAGCAGCTTGGGAACAGGGGTAGATCAGCCCCAGCATTTT | CASSLGTGVDQPQHF
14 | TRBD2 | TRBJ2-5 | . | TRBV6-1 | TGTGCCAGCAGCTCGGGACTAGGGGAAGGGACCCAGTACTTC | CASSSGLGEGTQYF
15 | TRBD1 | TRBJ2-7 | few | TRBV7-9 | TGTGCCAGCAGCTTAGGAGCCCAGGGGGCTGACGAGCAGTACTTC | CASSLGAQGADEQYF
17 | . | TRBJ2-2 | . | TRBV12-3/TRBV12-4 | TGTGCCAGCAGTTTAGTTACTAGCTTCGGGTTGGCCGGGGAGCTGTTTTTT | CASSLVTSFGLAGELFF
15 | TRBD1 | TRBJ2-7 | medium-sized | TRBV3-1 | TGTGCCAGCAGCCTTAAATTGACAGGGATCTACGAGCAGTACTTC | CASSLKLTGIYEQYF
18 | . | TRBJ2-2 | few | TRBV12-3/TRBV12-4 | TGTGCCAGCAGACCGCCCCGTTTGGACACCCGAAACACCGGGGAGCTGTTTTTT | CASRPPRLDTRNTGELFF
12 | . | TRBJ1-4 | many | TRBV28 | TGTGCCAGCAGCTGGAGGAATGAAAAACTGTTTTTT | CASSWRNEKLFF